The TCR beta chain under discussion was sequenced for a study of shared clonotypes between healthy human individuals. Donors comprised healthy HIV-negative adults lacking recent acute infections or vaccinations. Authors' analysis steps: Owing to the provision of junction-only sequences devoid of quality scores by immunoSEQ, filtering differed. The assay was immunoSEQ multiplex PCR, and TCRdb's table has in-frame clones only and misses some. The DNA gave D and trimming, while V, J and clone size come from that table. The table records a few million clones, more than 80% of them present only once. The receptor's source is a man between 18 and 35 years old in good health. Some clones in this sample may be carry-over from other donors' samples. The source material was naive CD4+ T cells from PBMCs. Indicated subset: CD45RA+ positively selected.

CDR3 nucleotides: TGTGCCAGCAGGACATATGGGGTGGGTAGCAATCAGCCCCAGCATTTT. It is translated as CASRTYGVGSNQPQHF. The rearrangement uses TRBV28 and TRBJ1-5; the D is unclear. Trimming cost V 6 bases and J 0 bases, with 15 bases left between them. CDR3 length equals 16 residues. Per the germline V gene, CDR1 is MDHEN and CDR2 is SYDVKM.